Sequencing of this TCR beta chain was carried out in a study of shared clonotypes between healthy human individuals (dated by TCRdb to 2020 to 2022). Concerning the study at large: The cohort comprised a couple of women and a few men aged 18 to 49 years. To increase sequencing depth and limit assay-specific biases, TCR repertoire library preparation and sequencing were carried out by different laboratories using diverse techniques. The study deeply sequenced blood TCR repertoires of several healthy adults to estimate repertoire size and the extent of clonotype sharing between individuals. Per donor, leukapheresis produced somewhere between about 0.94 and 9.5 billion PBMCs. Overall study outcomes, separate from this receptor: The small number of donors limited the genetic and exposure-history diversity represented. Pairwise subsampling led to the expectation that sequencing depth would affect the degree of clonotype sharing among donors. Only blood was sampled, and tissue TCR repertoires likely differ from those in blood.

The donors were healthy, HIV-negative adults who had no recently reported acute infections or vaccinations. Every donor was a Caucasian adult living in Nashville, Tennessee, USA. In the unsorted samples, 90 million to 100 million PBMCs were counted, and genomic DNA was extracted using the QIAamp DNA Blood Mini kit. Blood was obtained by leukapheresis, after which PBMCs were separated by Ficoll-Histopaque density gradient centrifugation and cryopreserved in liquid nitrogen vapor phase. Using the deep immunoSEQ assay, TCR CDR3 regions were amplified from genomic DNA by multiplex PCR. For each cell subset, the extracted genomic DNA was distributed evenly across all wells of several immunoSEQ 96-well plates, and each plate served as one replicate. For unsorted PBMC, each replicate PCR was loaded with 300 ng genomic DNA, equivalent to tens of thousands of T cell genomes. Genomic DNA from unsorted PBMC was sequenced over ten immunoSEQ deep assay plates. The purified libraries were quantified using a Qubit 3.0 fluorometer, sized with a Bioanalyzer 2100, and then quantified again using the KAPA Library Quantification kit. Every immunoSEQ 96-well plate was sequenced on a separate single-read 150-cycle Illumina NextSeq 550 flow cell. As for how the authors treated the data: Because the immunoSEQ output included only junctional sequences and no quality scores, the filtering could not be the same as the filtering used for full-length reads. Sequences were annotated with PyIR, a Python wrapper for IgBLAST v1.9, and V/J genes and CDR3 were assigned using IMGT germline references. Reads were removed for weak V/J assignments (E-value above 1e-6), missing CDR3, stop codons, out-of-frame junctions, or ambiguous translated residues. V3J clonotypes were defined as sequences sharing an identical inferred V gene, J gene, and CDR3 amino acid sequence. The percentage overlap between two repertoires was calculated by dividing the number of shared unique clonotypes by the size of the smaller repertoire. Repertoire richness was assessed with RTK rarefaction, the Chao1 estimator, and Recon v2.1 estimates of unobserved clonotypes. In its TCRdb copy, this immuneACCESS table keeps in-frame sequences only and misses some clones. Where compared with another copy, unresolved V genes explain less than half of these, and the others have no known cause. D and trimming were read from the DNA, whereas the V and J calls and clone size are those reported in that table. Recorded for this sample are fewer than 650,000 clones; over 60% of them occurred a single time. 10% to 15% of the sample is in the top ten clones.

Of note for this clone: Its antigen is not yet known. An end of the junction does not agree with germline; a read error may underlie this. Within the sample, other DNA sequences also encode this same CDR3.

The germline V gene sets CDR1 to SGHTA and CDR2 to FQGNSA. Measured from the cysteine to the phenylalanine, the CDR3 is 15 residues long. The entry retains the CDR3 DNA only, 45 bases that are in frame from base 1. The chain is made from TRBV7-2 and TRBJ1-5; there is no confident call for the D gene. The sequence came from a woman between 35 and 50 years old in good health. Some clones in this sample may be carry-over from other donors' samples. The material sequenced was PBMCs. CDR3 protein: CASSLGGPWVQPQHF. The DNA reads TGTGCTAGCAGCTTAGGAGGACCCTGGGTCCAGCCCCAGCATTTT. This CDR3, with the reference TRBV7-2 and TRBJ1-5 proteins standing in past its ends, gives the full variable domain GAGVSQSPSNKVTEKGKDVELRCDPISGHTALYWYRQSLGQGLEFLIYFQGNSAPDKSGLPSDRFSAERTGGSVSTLTIQRTQQEDSAVYLCASSLGGPWVQPQHFGDGTRLSIL.